A selection of T cell receptor beta chains follows, all from one sample in a study of blood T cell repertoires in COVID-19. Data came from immunoSEQ multiplex PCR; TCRdb stores just in-frame clones and leaves some out. The sample carries around 300,000 clones, 70% to 90% recorded once. The source material was PBMCs or T cells enriched from blood (not recorded which). The source is a woman under 40 who had recovered from COVID-19. Both conserved end residues are trimmed from each CDR3. Clone size, where shown, is once, few, many, or a class for clones that have expanded.

V,size,J,length,CDR3
TRBV25-1,.,TRBJ1-1,11,ATKKQGDTEAF
TRBV6-6,.,TRBJ2-1,14,ASRNGLAGGYNEQF
TRBV5-6,.,TRBJ1-2,12,ASSARGLGYGYT
TRBV9,.,TRBJ1-3,14,ASSVGTGNSGNTIY
TRBV14,few,TRBJ1-3,15,ASSQEGRGLRGNTIY
TRBV4-3,.,TRBJ1-4,14,ASSQGDGGGDEKLF
TRBV7-2,.,TRBJ2-7,12,ASSLSGAPYEQY
TRBV27,.,TRBJ1-6,14,ASSPNRGNGNSPLH
TRBV10-3,.,TRBJ2-3,13,AIKPGQGSTDTQY
TRBV6-1,once,TRBJ1-3,13,ASSEISVSGNTIY
TRBV7-8,.,TRBJ2-3,15,ASSLWGAAGGADTQY
TRBV7-2,once,TRBJ2-3,14,ASSFLTSGGGDTQY
TRBV5-1,.,TRBJ2-5,11,ASSFGGEETQY
TRBV11-2,.,TRBJ1-2,10,ASSSRGLGYT